The rows below give T cell receptor beta chains drawn from one sample of a study of lymphopenia after photon versus proton radiotherapy. Some clones are missing from TCRdb's copy, which holds only in-frame ones; the method was immunoSEQ multiplex PCR. The sample comprises 60,000 to 75,000 clones, about nine tenths of which are singletons, and 9.5% to 15% rests with the top ten. Sequenced here: peripheral blood, sampled from a patient treated with proton-based radiotherapy. The source is a man aged 80 or over with esophageal cancer. Both conserved end residues are part of each CDR3.

J | V | length | CDR3
TRBJ1-1 | TRBV30 | 14 | CAWSRGSGSTEAFF
TRBJ1-3 | TRBV6-1 | 12 | CASTPREDTIYF
TRBJ1-1 | TRBV5-1 | 16 | CASGVGGDNPQGEAFF
TRBJ2-7 | TRBV7-2 | 16 | CASRLHPGQHSYEQYF
TRBJ2-5 | TRBV11-2 | 15 | CASSFFGFTGETQYF
TRBJ1-2 | TRBV4-3 | 17 | CASSHLLGQGFLYGYTF
TRBJ2-7 | TRBV2 | 16 | CAGGGAGGSQTYEQYF
TRBJ2-5 | TRBV5-1 | 14 | CASSPGLAGATQYF
TRBJ2-3 | TRBV11-3 | 15 | CASSLGAPRGYTQYF
TRBJ2-5 | TRBV7-2 | 16 | CASSLYWTSVQETQYF
TRBJ2-1 | TRBV2 | 14 | CASSVGRDYNEQFF
TRBJ1-2 | TRBV6-1 | 13 | CASRWDRAYGYTF
TRBJ2-7 | TRBV5-6 | 16 | CASSHPAGQGVYEQYF
TRBJ1-2 | TRBV2 | 15 | CASSETWKPNYGYTF
TRBJ2-4 | TRBV10-3 | 13 | CAISEAGGDIQYF
TRBJ2-7 | TRBV18 | 16 | CASSPRGTGHFYEQYF
TRBJ1-2 | TRBV30 | 13 | CAWEPGQGAGYTF
TRBJ1-1 | TRBV27 | 13 | CASSPATNTEAFF
TRBJ2-7 | TRBV9 | 16 | CASSQRGTSYNYEQYF
TRBJ2-1 | TRBV19 | 17 | CASSIRRLALGGDEQFF
TRBJ1-2 | TRBV18 | 18 | CASSPRSTGSGYAYGYTF
TRBJ2-1 | TRBV27 | 12 | CASRPSLNEQFF
TRBJ2-7 | TRBV2 | 15 | CASSVLAGGAYEQYF
TRBJ2-1 | TRBV5-1 | 16 | CASSLISGQRGNEQFF
TRBJ1-2 | TRBV5-1 | 13 | CASSLFSSYGYTF